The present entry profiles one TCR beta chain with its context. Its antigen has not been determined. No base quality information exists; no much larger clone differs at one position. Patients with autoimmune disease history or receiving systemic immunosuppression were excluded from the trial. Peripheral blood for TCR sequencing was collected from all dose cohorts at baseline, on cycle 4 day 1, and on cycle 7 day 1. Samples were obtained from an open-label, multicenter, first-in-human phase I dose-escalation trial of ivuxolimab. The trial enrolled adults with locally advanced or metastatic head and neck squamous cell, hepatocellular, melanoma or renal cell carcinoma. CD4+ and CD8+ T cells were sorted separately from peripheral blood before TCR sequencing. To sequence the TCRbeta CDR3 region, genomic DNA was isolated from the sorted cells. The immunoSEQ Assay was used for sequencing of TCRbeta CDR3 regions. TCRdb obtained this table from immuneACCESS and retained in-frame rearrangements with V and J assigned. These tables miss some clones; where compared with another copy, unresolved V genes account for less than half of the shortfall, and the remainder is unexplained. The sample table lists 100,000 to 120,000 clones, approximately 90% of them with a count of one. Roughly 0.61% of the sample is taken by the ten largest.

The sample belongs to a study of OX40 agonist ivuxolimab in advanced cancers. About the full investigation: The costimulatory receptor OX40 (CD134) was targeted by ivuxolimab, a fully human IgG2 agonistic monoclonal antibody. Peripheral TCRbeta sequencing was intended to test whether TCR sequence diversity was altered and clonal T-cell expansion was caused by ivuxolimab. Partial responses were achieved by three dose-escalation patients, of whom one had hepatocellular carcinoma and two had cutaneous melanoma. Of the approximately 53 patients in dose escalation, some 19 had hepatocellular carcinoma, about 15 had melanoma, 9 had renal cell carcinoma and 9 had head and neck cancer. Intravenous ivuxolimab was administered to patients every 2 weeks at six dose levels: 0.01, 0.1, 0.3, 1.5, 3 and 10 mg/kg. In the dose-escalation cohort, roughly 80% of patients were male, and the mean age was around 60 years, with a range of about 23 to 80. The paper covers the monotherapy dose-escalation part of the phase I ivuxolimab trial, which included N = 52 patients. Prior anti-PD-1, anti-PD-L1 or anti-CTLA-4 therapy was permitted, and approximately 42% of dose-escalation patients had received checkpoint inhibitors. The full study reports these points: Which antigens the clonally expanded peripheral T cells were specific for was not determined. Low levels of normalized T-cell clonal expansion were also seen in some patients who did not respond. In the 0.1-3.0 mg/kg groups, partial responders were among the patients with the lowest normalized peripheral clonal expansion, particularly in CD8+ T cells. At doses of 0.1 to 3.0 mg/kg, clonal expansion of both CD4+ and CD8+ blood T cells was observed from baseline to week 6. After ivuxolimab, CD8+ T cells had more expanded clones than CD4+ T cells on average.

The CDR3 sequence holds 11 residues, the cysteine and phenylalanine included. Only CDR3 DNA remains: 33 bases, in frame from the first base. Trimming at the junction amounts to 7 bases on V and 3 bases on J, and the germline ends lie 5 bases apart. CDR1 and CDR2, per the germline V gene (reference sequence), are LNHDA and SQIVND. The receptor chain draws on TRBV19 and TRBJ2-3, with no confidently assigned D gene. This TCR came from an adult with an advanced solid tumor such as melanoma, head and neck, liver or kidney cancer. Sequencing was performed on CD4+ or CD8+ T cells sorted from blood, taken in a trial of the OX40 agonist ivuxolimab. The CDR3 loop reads CASIPTDTQYF. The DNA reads TGTGCCAGTATCCCGACAGATACGCAGTATTTT.